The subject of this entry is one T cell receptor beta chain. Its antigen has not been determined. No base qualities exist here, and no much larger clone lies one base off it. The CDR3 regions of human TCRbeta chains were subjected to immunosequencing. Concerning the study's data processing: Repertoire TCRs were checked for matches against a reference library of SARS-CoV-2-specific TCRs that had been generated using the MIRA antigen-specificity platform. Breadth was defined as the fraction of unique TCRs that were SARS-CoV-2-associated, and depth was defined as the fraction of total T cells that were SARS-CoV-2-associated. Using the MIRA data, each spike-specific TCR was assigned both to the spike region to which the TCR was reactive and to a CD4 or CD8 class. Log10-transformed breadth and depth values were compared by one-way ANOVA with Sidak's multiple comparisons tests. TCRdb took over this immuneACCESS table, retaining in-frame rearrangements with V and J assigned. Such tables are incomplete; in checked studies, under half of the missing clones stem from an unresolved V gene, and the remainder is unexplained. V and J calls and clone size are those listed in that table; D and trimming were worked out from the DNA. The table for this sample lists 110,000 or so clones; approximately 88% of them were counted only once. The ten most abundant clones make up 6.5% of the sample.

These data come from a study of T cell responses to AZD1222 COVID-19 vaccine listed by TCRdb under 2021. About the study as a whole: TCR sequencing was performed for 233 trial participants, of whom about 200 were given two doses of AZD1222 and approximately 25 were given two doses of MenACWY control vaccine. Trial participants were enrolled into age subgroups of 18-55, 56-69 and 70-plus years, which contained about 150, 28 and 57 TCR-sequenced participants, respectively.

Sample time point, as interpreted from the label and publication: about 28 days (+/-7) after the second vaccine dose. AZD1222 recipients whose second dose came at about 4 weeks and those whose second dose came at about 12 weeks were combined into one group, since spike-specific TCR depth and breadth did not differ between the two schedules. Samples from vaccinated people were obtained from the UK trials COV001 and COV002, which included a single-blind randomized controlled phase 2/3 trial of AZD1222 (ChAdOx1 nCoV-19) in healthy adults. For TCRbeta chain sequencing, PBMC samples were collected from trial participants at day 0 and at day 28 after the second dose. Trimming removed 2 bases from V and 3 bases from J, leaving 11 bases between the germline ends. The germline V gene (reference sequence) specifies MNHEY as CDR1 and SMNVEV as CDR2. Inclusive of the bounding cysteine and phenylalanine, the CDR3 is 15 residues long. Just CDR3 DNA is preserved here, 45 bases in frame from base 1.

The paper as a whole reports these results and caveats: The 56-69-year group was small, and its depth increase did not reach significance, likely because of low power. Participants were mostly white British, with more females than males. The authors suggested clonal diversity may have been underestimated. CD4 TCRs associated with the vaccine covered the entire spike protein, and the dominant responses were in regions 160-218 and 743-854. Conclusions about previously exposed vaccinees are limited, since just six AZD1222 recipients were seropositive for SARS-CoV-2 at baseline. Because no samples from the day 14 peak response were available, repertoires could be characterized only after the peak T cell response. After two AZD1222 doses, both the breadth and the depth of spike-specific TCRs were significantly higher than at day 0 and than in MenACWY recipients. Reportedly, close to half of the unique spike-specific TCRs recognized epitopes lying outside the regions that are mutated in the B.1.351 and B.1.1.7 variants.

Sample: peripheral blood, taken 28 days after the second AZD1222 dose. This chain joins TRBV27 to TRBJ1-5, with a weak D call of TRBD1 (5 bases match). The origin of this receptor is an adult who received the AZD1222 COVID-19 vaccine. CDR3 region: CASSLGARYNQPQHF. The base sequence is TGTGCCAGCAGTTTAGGGGCGCGATACAATCAGCCCCAGCATTTT.